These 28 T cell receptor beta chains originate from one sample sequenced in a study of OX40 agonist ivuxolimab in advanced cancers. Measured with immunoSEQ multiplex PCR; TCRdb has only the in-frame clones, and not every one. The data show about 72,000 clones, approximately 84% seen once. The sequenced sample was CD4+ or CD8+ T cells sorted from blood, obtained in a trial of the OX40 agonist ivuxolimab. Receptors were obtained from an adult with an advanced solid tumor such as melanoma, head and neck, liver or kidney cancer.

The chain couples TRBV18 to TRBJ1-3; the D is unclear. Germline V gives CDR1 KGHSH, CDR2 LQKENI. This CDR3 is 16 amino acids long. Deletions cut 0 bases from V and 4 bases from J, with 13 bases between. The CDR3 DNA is TGTGCCAGCTCACCACCAGGAGGGTCCCTAGGAAACACCATATATTTT. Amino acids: CASSPPGGSLGNTIYF.

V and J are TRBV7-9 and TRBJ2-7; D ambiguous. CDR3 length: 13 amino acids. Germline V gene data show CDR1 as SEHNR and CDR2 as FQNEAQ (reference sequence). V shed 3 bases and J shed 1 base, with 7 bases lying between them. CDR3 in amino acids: CASSLTPSYEQYF. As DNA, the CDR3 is TGTGCCAGCAGCTTGACCCCGTCCTACGAGCAGTACTTC. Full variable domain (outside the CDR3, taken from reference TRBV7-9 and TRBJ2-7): DTGVSQNPRHKITKRGQNVTFRCDPISEHNRLYWYRQTLGQGPEFLTYFQNEAQLEKSRLLSDRFSAERPKGSFSTLEIQRTEQGDSAMYLCASSLTPSYEQYFGPGTRLTVT.

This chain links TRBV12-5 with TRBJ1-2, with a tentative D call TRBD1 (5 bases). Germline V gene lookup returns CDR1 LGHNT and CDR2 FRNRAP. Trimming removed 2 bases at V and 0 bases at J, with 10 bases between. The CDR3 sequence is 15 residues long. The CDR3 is CASGLKGTPNYGYTF. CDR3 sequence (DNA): TGTGCTAGTGGTTTGAAGGGGACCCCTAACTATGGCTACACCTTC.

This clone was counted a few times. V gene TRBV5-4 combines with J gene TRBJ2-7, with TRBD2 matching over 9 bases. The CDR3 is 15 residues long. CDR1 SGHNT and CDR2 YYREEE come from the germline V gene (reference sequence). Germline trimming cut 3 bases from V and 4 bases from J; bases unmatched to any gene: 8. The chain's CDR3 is CASSWGGTSIYEQYF. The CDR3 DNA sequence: TGTGCCAGCAGCTGGGGGGGGACTAGCATATACGAGCAGTACTTC.

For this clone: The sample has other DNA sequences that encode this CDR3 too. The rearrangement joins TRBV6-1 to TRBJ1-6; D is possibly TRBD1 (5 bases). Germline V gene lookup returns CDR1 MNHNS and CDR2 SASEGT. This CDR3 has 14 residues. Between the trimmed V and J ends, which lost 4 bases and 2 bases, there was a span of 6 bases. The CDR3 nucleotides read TGTGCCAGCAGTGCAGGGCCCTATAATTCACCCCTCCACTTT. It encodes CASSAGPYNSPLHF.

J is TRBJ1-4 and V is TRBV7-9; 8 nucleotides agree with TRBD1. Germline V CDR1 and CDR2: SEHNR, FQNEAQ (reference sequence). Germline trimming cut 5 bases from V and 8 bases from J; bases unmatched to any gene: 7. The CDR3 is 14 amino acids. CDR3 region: CASSVGQGWEKLFF. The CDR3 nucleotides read TGTGCCAGCAGCGTCGGACAGGGTTGGGAAAAACTGTTTTTT.

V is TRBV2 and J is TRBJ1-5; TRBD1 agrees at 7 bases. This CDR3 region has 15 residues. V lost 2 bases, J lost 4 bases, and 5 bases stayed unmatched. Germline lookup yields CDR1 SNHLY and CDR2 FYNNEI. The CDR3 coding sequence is TGTGCCAGCAGTGAATTGACAGGGCCGAATCAGCCCCAGCATTTT. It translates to CASSELTGPNQPQHF. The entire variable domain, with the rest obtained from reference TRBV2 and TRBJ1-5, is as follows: EPEVTQTPSHQVTQMGQEVILRCVPISNHLYFYWYRQILGQKVEFLVSFYNNEISEKSEIFDDQFSVERPDGSNFTLKIRSTKLEDSAMYFCASSELTGPNQPQHFGDGTRLSIL.

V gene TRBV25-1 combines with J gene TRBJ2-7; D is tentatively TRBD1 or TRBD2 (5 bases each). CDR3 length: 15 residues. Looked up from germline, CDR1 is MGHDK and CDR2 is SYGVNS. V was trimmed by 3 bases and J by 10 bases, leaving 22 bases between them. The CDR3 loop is CASSDWTGANVNQYF. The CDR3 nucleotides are TGTGCCAGCAGTGATTGGACCGGGGCTAATGTTAATCAGTACTTC.

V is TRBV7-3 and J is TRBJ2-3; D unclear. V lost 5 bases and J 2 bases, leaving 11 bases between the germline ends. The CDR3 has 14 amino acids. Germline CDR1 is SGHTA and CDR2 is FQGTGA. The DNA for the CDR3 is TGTGCCAGCAGCCCCGGTCTCTCCACAGATACGCAGTATTTT. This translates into CASSPGLSTDTQYF.

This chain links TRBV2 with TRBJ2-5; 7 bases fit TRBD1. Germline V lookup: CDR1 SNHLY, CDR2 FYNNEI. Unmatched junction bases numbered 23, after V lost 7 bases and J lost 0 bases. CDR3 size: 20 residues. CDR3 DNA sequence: TGTGCCAGCAACACACCTAGACCGGGACAGTGGAGGAAGTACCAAGAGACCCAGTACTTC. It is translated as CASNTPRPGQWRKYQETQYF.

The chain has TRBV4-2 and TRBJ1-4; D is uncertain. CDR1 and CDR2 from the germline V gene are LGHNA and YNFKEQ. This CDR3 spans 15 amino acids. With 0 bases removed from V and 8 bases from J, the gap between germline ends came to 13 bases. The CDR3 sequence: CASSQDDGIGEKLFF. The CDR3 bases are TGTGCCAGCAGCCAAGATGACGGCATCGGCGAAAAACTGTTTTTT.

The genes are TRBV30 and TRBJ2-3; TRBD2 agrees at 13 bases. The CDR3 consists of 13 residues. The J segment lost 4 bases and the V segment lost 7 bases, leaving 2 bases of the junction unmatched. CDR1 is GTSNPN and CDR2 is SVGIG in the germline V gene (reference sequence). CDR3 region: CASGLAGADTQYF. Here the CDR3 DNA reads TGTGCCTCTGGACTAGCGGGAGCAGATACGCAGTATTTT.

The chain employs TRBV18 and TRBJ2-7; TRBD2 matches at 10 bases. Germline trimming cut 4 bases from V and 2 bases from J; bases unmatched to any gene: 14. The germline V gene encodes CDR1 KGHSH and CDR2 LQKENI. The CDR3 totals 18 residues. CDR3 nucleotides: TGTGCCAGCTCACGATTAGTATTAGCCGGGACTAGCGCCTACGAGCAGTACTTC. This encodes CASSRLVLAGTSAYEQYF.

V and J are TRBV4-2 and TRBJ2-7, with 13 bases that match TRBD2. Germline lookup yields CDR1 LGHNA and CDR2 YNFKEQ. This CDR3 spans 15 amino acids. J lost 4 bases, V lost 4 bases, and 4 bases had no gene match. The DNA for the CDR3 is TGTGCCAGCAGCCTGGGGACTAGCGGGATGTACGAGCAGTACTTC. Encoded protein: CASSLGTSGMYEQYF.

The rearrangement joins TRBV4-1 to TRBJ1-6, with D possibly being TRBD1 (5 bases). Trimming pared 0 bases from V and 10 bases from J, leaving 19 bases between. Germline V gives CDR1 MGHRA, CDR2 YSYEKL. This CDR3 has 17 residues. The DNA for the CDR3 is TGCGCCAGCAGCCAAGATTTTTTGCAGGGTATAGGATCACCCCTCCACTTT. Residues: CASSQDFLQGIGSPLHF.

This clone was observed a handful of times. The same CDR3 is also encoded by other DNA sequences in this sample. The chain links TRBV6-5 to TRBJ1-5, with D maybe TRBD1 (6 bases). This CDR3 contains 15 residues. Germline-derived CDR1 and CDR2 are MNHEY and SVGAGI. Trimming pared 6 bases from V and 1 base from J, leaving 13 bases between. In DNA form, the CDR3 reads TGTGCCAGCAGCCGGAACAGGGAAAGCAATCAGCCCCAGCATTTT. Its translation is CASSRNRESNQPQHF.

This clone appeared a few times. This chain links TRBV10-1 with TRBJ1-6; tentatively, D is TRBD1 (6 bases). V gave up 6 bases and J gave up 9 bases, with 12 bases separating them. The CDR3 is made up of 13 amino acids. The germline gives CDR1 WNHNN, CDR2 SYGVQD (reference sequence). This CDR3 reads CASSLNRASPLHF. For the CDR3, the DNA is TGCGCCAGCAGCTTGAACAGGGCTTCACCCCTCCACTTT.

In DNA form, the CDR3 reads TGCGCCAGCAGCCAAGGACAGGGGACGAACTCCTACGAGCAGTACTTC. Translation: CASSQGQGTNSYEQYF. The rearrangement uses TRBV4-1 and TRBJ2-7, with TRBD1 matching 8 bases. The CDR3 consists of 16 residues. The V and J ends lost 1 base and 0 bases, in that order; junction bases with no gene match: 5. The V gene's germline CDR1 is MGHRA and CDR2 YSYEKL.

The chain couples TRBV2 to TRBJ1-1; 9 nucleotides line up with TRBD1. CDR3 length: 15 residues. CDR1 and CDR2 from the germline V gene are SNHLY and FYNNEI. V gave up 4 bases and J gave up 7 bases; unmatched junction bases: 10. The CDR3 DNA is TGTGCCAGCAGTGTCGAGGGGGGACAGGGAGTTGAAGCTTTCTTT. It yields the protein CASSVEGGQGVEAFF. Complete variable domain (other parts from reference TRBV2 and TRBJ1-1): EPEVTQTPSHQVTQMGQEVILRCVPISNHLYFYWYRQILGQKVEFLVSFYNNEISEKSEIFDDQFSVERPDGSNFTLKIRSTKLEDSAMYFCASSVEGGQGVEAFFGQGTRLTVV.

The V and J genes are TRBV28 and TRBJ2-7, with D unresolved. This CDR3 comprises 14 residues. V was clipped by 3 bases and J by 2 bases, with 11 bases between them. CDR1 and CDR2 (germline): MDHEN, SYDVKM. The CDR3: CASSFGRATYEQYF. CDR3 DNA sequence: TGTGCCAGCAGTTTTGGACGGGCCACCTACGAGCAGTACTTC. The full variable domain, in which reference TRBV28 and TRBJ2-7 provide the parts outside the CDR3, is DVKVTQSSRYLVKRTGEKVFLECVQDMDHENMFWYRQDPGLGLRLIYFSYDVKMKEKGDIPEGYSVSREKKERFSLILESASTNQTSMYLCASSFGRATYEQYFGPGTRLTVT.

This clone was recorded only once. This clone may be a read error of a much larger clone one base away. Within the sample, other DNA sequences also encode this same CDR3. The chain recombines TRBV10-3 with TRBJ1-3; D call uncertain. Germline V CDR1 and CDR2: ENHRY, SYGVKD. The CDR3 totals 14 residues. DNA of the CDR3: TGCGCCATCAGTGAGTCCGGCTCTGGAAACACCATATATTTT. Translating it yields CAISESGSGNTIYF.

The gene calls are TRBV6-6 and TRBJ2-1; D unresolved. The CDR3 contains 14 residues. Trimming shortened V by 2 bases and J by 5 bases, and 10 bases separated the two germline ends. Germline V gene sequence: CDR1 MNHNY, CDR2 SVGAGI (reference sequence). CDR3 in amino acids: CASSYGRSHNEQFF. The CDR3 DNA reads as TGTGCCAGCAGTTACGGACGGTCTCACAATGAGCAGTTCTTC.

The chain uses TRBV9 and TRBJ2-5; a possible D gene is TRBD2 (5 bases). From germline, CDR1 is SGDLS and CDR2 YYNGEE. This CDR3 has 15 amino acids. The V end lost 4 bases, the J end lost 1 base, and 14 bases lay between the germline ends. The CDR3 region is CASSRMGEPQETQYF. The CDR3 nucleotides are TGTGCCAGCAGCCGCATGGGAGAGCCCCAAGAGACCCAGTACTTC.

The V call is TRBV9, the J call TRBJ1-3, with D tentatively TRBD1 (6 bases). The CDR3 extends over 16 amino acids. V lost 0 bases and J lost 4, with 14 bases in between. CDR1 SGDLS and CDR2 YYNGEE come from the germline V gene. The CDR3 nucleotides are TGTGCCAGCAGCGTAGGTGGTCAGGGGCAAGGAAACACCATATATTTT. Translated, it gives CASSVGGQGQGNTIYF. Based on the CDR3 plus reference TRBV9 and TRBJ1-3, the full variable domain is DSGVTQTPKHLITATGQRVTLRCSPRSGDLSVYWYQQSLDQGLQFLIQYYNGEERAKGNILERFSAQQFPDLHSELNLSSLELGDSALYFCASSVGGQGQGNTIYFGEGSWLTVV.

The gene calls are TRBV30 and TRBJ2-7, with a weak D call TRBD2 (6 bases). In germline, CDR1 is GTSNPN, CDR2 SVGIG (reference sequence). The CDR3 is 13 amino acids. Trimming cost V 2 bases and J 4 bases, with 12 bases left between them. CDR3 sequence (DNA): TGTGCCTGGAGTCAGGGACTCCAATACGAGCAGTACTTC. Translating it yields CAWSQGLQYEQYF.

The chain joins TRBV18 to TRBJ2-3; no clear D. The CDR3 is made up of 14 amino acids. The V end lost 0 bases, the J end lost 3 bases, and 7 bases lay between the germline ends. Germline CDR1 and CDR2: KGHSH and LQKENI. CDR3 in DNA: TGTGCCAGCTCACCACCGGTCTTAACAGATACGCAGTATTTT. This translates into CASSPPVLTDTQYF. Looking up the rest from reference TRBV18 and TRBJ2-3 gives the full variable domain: NAGVMQNPRHLVRRRGQEARLRCSPMKGHSHVYWYRQLPEEGLKFMVYLQKENIIDESGMPKERFSAEFPKEGPSILRIQQVVRGDSAAYFCASSPPVLTDTQYFGPGTRLTVL.

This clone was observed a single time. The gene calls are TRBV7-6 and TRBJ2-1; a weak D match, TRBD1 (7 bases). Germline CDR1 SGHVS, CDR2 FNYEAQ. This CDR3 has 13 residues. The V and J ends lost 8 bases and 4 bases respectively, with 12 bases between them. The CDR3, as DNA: TGTGCCAGCTCGCCAGGGGGGTACAATGAGCAGTTCTTC. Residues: CASSPGGYNEQFF. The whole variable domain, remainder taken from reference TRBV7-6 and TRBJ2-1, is GAGVSQSPRYKVTKRGQDVALRCDPISGHVSLYWYRQALGQGPEFLTYFNYEAQQDKSGLPNDRFSAERPEGSISTLTIQRTEQRDSAMYRCASSPGGYNEQFFGPGTRLTVL.

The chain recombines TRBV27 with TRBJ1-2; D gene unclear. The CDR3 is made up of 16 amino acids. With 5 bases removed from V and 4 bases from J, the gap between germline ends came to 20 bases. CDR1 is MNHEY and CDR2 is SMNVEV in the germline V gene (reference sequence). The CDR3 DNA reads TGTGCCAGCAGTCCCGATGGGTCCTCACCCCTCTATGGCTACACCTTC. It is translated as CASSPDGSSPLYGYTF.